The rows below give T cell receptor beta chains drawn from one sample of a study of PD-L1 blockade in urothelial cancer. The table came from immunoSEQ multiplex PCR; TCRdb's copy has only in-frame clones and leaves some out. The sample shows about 81,000 clones, more than 70% of them seen only once. The sequencing here drew on PBMCs, taken around atezolizumab (anti-PD-L1) treatment. These receptors originate from a woman older than 75 with urothelial cancer. Both conserved end residues are part of each CDR3. Each record gives: V gene, D gene, clone size, J gene, CDR3 DNA, CDR3 protein. D genes are given only for firm matches. Size is omitted from some rows. Given values are once, few, many or a class for expanded clones.

TRBV14	NA	NA	TRBJ1-1	TGTGCCAGCAGCCAGACACAGGGAATAAACACTGAAGCTTTCTTT	CASSQTQGINTEAFF
TRBV4-1	TRBD1	NA	TRBJ2-2	TGCGCCAGCAGCCCAGGGGGCAGACCTTCGAACACCGGGGAGCTGTTTTTT	CASSPGGRPSNTGELFF
TRBV2	TRBD1	NA	TRBJ1-5	TGTGCCAGCAGCTCGGGACAGGGCCGTCAGCCCCAGCATTTT	CASSSGQGRQPQHF
TRBV6-1	NA	few	TRBJ2-7	TGTGCCAGCAGTGAAGCGGCCACAGGGTACTACGAGCAGTACTTC	CASSEAATGYYEQYF
TRBV2	NA	NA	TRBJ2-3	TGTGCCAGCAGTGGGACATTTACTAGCACAGATACGCAGTATTTT	CASSGTFTSTDTQYF
TRBV7-8	TRBD1	NA	TRBJ1-1	TGTGCCAGCAGCTTAGTGCAGGGGGCTCGCACTGAAGCTTTCTTT	CASSLVQGARTEAFF
TRBV15	NA	NA	TRBJ2-7	TGTGCCACCAGCTGGGGCAGGTCACAAGAGCAGTACTTC	CATSWGRSQEQYF
TRBV15	TRBD1	NA	TRBJ1-2	TGTGCCACCAGCAGAGATGGACGGACAGGGGCACCTTCTAACTATGGCTACACCTTC	CATSRDGRTGAPSNYGYTF
TRBV29-1	TRBD2	NA	TRBJ2-7	TGCAGCGGGATGACTAGCGGGGCCCTCGGCGAGCAGTACTTC	CSGMTSGALGEQYF
TRBV18	NA	NA	TRBJ2-7	TGTGCCAGCTCACCAGAGGGCAAGAGGCCCGAGCAGTACTTC	CASSPEGKRPEQYF
TRBV19	NA	NA	TRBJ1-1	TGTGCCAGTAGTCCACGGACAGCCCTCACTGAAGCTTTCTTT	CASSPRTALTEAFF
TRBV19	TRBD1	NA	TRBJ1-2	TGTGCCAGTATCAGACAGGGAAGTCACGGCTACACCTTC	CASIRQGSHGYTF
TRBV28	TRBD1	NA	TRBJ2-7	TGTGCCAGCAGTTTATTCTACTACAGGGGGGCCTACGAGCAGTACTTC	CASSLFYYRGAYEQYF
TRBV11-2	NA	NA	TRBJ1-3	TGTGCCAGCAGCTTAGATCCCGGGGCTGGAAACACCATATATTTT	CASSLDPGAGNTIYF
TRBV5-1	TRBD2	NA	TRBJ2-3	TGCGCCAGCAGCTTCGGGACTAGCGGGATGAGGGGCGATACGCAGTATTTT	CASSFGTSGMRGDTQYF
TRBV4-1	NA	NA	TRBJ1-1	TGCGCCAGCAGCCCGCTATTGCCCGGCACTGAAGCTTTCTTT	CASSPLLPGTEAFF
TRBV10-1	NA	NA	TRBJ2-7	TGCGCCAGCAGTGAAAGACCAGGGAGGGAGCAGTACTTC	CASSERPGREQYF
TRBV28	TRBD1	NA	TRBJ1-4	TGTGCCAGCAGTATTATAGGGGGCCTGAATGAAAAACTGTTTTTT	CASSIIGGLNEKLFF
TRBV10-2	NA	NA	TRBJ2-1	TGCGCCAGCAGTGAGATAGCGATCAGGAATGAGCAGTTCTTC	CASSEIAIRNEQFF
TRBV6-1	TRBD2	NA	TRBJ2-1	TGTGCCAGCAGCTTAGCGGGAGCGGAGTACAATGAGCAGTTCTTC	CASSLAGAEYNEQFF
TRBV5-6	TRBD1	once	TRBJ1-2	TGTGCCAGCAGCCTGGGACAGGGTTCGGGGAGGTATGGCTACACCTTC	CASSLGQGSGRYGYTF
TRBV7-3	TRBD1	NA	TRBJ2-5	TGTGCCAGCAGTCGACAGGGGGCTATTTGGGAGACCCAGTACTTC	CASSRQGAIWETQYF
TRBV5-1	NA	NA	TRBJ2-7	TGCGCCAGCAGCGCGACACTAGCCGGGGCCTACGAGCAGTACTTC	CASSATLAGAYEQYF
TRBV5-4	TRBD2	NA	TRBJ2-1	TGTGCCAGCAGCTTACCTAGCGGGAGGACCAACAATGAGCAGTTCTTC	CASSLPSGRTNNEQFF
TRBV28	NA	NA	TRBJ1-4	TGTGCCAGCAGTTTGGAGGGGGGGGAGGAAAAACTGTTTTTT	CASSLEGGEEKLFF
TRBV19	NA	NA	TRBJ2-7	TGTGCCAGTAGTATTCGGACAGCATCCTACGAGCAGTACTTC	CASSIRTASYEQYF
TRBV6-6	TRBD1	NA	TRBJ2-3	TGTGCCAGCACCCGGGACAGTTCCACAGATACGCAGTATTTT	CASTRDSSTDTQYF
TRBV5-1	NA	NA	TRBJ1-1	TGCGCCAGCAGCTCCGGGTCCCCTGAAGCTTTCTTT	CASSSGSPEAFF
TRBV5-1	NA	NA	TRBJ1-2	TGCGCCAGCAGCTTGGACAGGGACTATGGCTACACCTTC	CASSLDRDYGYTF
TRBV27	NA	NA	TRBJ1-2	TGTGCCAGCAGTGCCGACACCCGCTATGGCTACACCTTC	CASSADTRYGYTF
TRBV27	NA	NA	TRBJ1-1	TGTGCCAGCAGTTTAGGGAGATTCACTGAAGCTTTCTTT	CASSLGRFTEAFF
TRBV15	NA	NA	TRBJ2-5	TGTGCCACCAGCGGCGGACAGCAAGAGACCCAGTACTTC	CATSGGQQETQYF
TRBV5-6	NA	NA	TRBJ1-1	TGTGCCAGCAGCCCCCGGGACTCGAAACGCGGGGCTTTCTTT	CASSPRDSKRGAFF
TRBV15	TRBD1	NA	TRBJ2-3	TGTGCCACCAGCAGAGAGAAGACAGGGCTCGAAGGTACGCAGTATTTT	CATSREKTGLEGTQYF
TRBV11-2	TRBD2	NA	TRBJ2-1	TGTGCCAGCAGCTTAGATTTTCACGGGAGGGATAATGAGCAGTTCTTC	CASSLDFHGRDNEQFF
TRBV28	TRBD2	NA	TRBJ2-7	TGTGCCAGCAGCAGGGCGGGAGAAGGTACCTACGAGCAGTACTTC	CASSRAGEGTYEQYF
TRBV19	TRBD2	NA	TRBJ2-7	TGTGCCAGTAGTAGGGATGCCGGGCCCGGGGGGTACGAGCAGTACTTC	CASSRDAGPGGYEQYF
TRBV2	TRBD2	few	TRBJ2-2	TGTGCCAGCGGACTAGCGGGACGTGGCGGGGAGCTGTTTTTT	CASGLAGRGGELFF
TRBV30	NA	NA	TRBJ2-4	TGTGCCTGGAGTGTTACTACGGGCATTCAGTACTTC	CAWSVTTGIQYF
TRBV11-1	NA	NA	TRBJ1-2	TGTGCCAGCAGCCCCTCCGAGGAGCATGGCTACACCTTC	CASSPSEEHGYTF
TRBV6-9	TRBD2	NA	TRBJ2-1	TGTGCCAGCAGTTATAGTAGGGGACTAGTGAGAAGTAGTGAGCAGTTCTTC	CASSYSRGLVRSSEQFF
TRBV2	NA	NA	TRBJ2-3	TGTGCCATCAATAAGGACTCCGCTTCGAGTTCGGTTGTGCTAGATACGCAGTATTTT	CAINKDSASSSVVLDTQYF
TRBV7-9	TRBD2	NA	TRBJ2-1	TGTGCCAGCAGCCAGGGGTTAGCGGGAGGTGAGCAGTTCTTC	CASSQGLAGGEQFF
TRBV5-1	NA	NA	TRBJ2-3	TGCGCCAGCAGCTTGGTCGGGGTGACAGATACGCAGTATTTT	CASSLVGVTDTQYF